The subject of this entry is one T cell receptor (beta chain). The target antigen is unknown. TCRdb's copy holds only in-frame clones and misses some; the assay was immunoSEQ multiplex PCR. The data contain about 160,000 clones, roughly 86% of them seen just once; the ten biggest clones take up 4.2%. These donors were members of the roughly 120-subject validation cohort, a group separate from the roughly 670-subject first cohort. This specimen belongs to a study of cytomegalovirus exposure and HLA in healthy donors. Whole-study results and caveats: Most TCR sequences were seen very rarely across donors, but some public TCRs occurred in many. TCR beta chains numbering under 200 were designated cytomegalovirus-associated.

Germline V gene lookup returns CDR1 SGHRS and CDR2 YFSETQ. Trimming took 4 bases from V and 0 from J, leaving 12 bases between them. This CDR3 region has 15 residues. Sequencing was done on a sample of PBMCs. The sequence derives from a man aged 18 to 30 in good health and CMV-seropositive. The V and J genes are TRBV5-1 and TRBJ2-3, with a possible D match to TRBD2 (6 bases). In DNA, the CDR3 is TGCGCCAGCAGCCCAATAGCGGCCAGCACAGATACGCAGTATTTT. Amino acid sequence: CASSPIAASTDTQYF.